These T cell receptor beta chains were read from a single sample in a study of T cell clones after liver transplantation. Data came from immunoSEQ multiplex PCR; TCRdb stores just in-frame clones and leaves some out. The sample yields tens of thousands of clones, around 90% seen once. The sample in question was CD4+ T cells from blood, obtained before liver transplant. The receptors derive from a human donor who received a liver transplant. CDR3s include the opening cysteine and the closing phenylalanine or tryptophan. The D gene is left open where the match is weak. Size values are once, few and many counts, or a class for expanded clones, and some rows have none.

V gene	D gene	clone size	J gene	CDR3 protein	CDR3 DNA
TRBV13	TRBD2	.	TRBJ2-2	CASSLSLAGGTGELFF	TGTGCCAGCAGCTTATCACTAGCGGGAGGGACCGGGGAGCTGTTTTTT
TRBV6-6	TRBD1	.	TRBJ1-1	CASSYSGGASNAFF	TGTGCCAGCAGTTACTCAGGGGGCGCTTCAAACGCTTTCTTT
TRBV9	TRBD1	.	TRBJ2-1	CASSAPLGQELYNEQFF	TGTGCCAGCAGCGCACCCCTGGGACAGGAGCTTTACAATGAGCAGTTCTTC
TRBV5-1	.	.	TRBJ1-5	CASSRQVDQPQHF	TGCGCCAGCAGCCGTCAGGTCGATCAGCCCCAGCATTTT
TRBV7-6	TRBD2	.	TRBJ2-1	CASSRRPPAGTSDYNEQFF	TGTGCCAGCAGCAGAAGACCTCCTGCCGGGACTAGCGACTACAATGAGCAGTTCTTC
TRBV18	.	.	TRBJ1-3	CASSTSIRQGGNTIYF	TGTGCCAGCTCCACATCGATCCGGCAGGGTGGGAACACCATATATTTT
TRBV7-3	.	.	TRBJ2-6	CASSLSPIAETGANVLTF	TGTGCCAGCAGCTTATCACCCATAGCGGAGACTGGGGCCAACGTCCTGACTTTC
TRBV29-1	.	.	TRBJ2-5	CSVLQGETQYF	TGCAGCGTCCTGCAAGGAGAGACCCAGTACTTC
TRBV5-4	.	.	TRBJ2-7	CASSLDGFYEQYF	TGTGCCAGCAGCTTAGACGGGTTCTACGAGCAGTACTTC
TRBV5-1	.	.	TRBJ2-5	CASRLGLGQETQYF	TGCGCCAGCAGACTCGGACTGGGACAAGAGACCCAGTACTTC
TRBV30	TRBD1	.	TRBJ2-1	CAWSGGQALGEQFF	TGTGCCTGGAGTGGGGGACAGGCGTTGGGTGAGCAGTTCTTC
TRBV6-5	.	.	TRBJ1-1	CASSLWGGNTEAFF	TGTGCCAGCAGTCTCTGGGGGGGGAACACTGAAGCTTTCTTT
TRBV7-3	.	.	TRBJ2-2	CASSLDGGHGELFF	TGTGCCAGCAGCTTAGACGGGGGTCACGGGGAGCTGTTTTTT
TRBV25-1	TRBD1	.	TRBJ1-2	CASSKMDRPEVGYTF	TGTGCCAGCAGTAAGATGGACAGGCCCGAGGTTGGCTACACCTTC
TRBV7-7	.	.	TRBJ2-5	CASSFGRQETQYF	TGTGCCAGCAGCTTCGGCAGACAAGAGACCCAGTACTTC
TRBV6-5	.	.	TRBJ1-1	CASSYTTRGHGEAFF	TGTGCCAGCAGTTACACGACCCGAGGGCACGGTGAAGCTTTCTTT
TRBV18	.	few	TRBJ2-2	CASSPPTGRETGELFF	TGTGCCAGCTCACCACCGACAGGGAGGGAAACCGGGGAGCTGTTTTTT
TRBV6-1	TRBD2	.	TRBJ2-7	CASSEGLASTYEQYF	TGTGCCAGCAGTGAGGGACTAGCGTCGACCTACGAGCAGTACTTC
TRBV5-6	.	.	TRBJ2-1	CASSLLPGSSYNEQFF	TGTGCCAGCAGCTTGCTTCCTGGGAGCTCCTACAATGAGCAGTTCTTC
TRBV19	TRBD2	.	TRBJ2-3	CASRAPAGIRTDTQYF	TGTGCCAGTAGAGCCCCAGCGGGAATTCGGACAGATACGCAGTATTTT
TRBV5-4	.	.	TRBJ2-7	CASSADYTNEQYF	TGTGCCAGCAGCGCTGATTATACCAACGAGCAGTACTTC
TRBV27	.	.	TRBJ2-6	CATRAGTPIHSGANVLTF	TGTGCCACCCGAGCGGGCACACCGATTCACTCTGGGGCCAACGTCCTGACTTTC
TRBV7-9	TRBD1	.	TRBJ2-7	CASSLPGQGTYEQYF	TGTGCCAGCAGCTTACCGGGACAGGGCACCTACGAGCAGTACTTC
TRBV7-8	.	.	TRBJ1-1	CASRGQLNTEAFF	TGTGCCAGCCGAGGACAGCTGAACACTGAAGCTTTCTTT
TRBV7-2	.	.	TRBJ1-2	CASSLGPGENGYTF	TGTGCCAGCAGCTTAGGTCCAGGGGAAAATGGCTACACCTTC
TRBV7-2	TRBD2	.	TRBJ2-1	CASSSGLAGGFRFF	TGTGCCAGCAGCTCGGGACTAGCGGGAGGGTTCCGGTTCTTC
TRBV15	.	.	TRBJ1-2	CATSRRDYGYTF	TGTGCCACCAGCAGACGGGACTATGGCTACACCTTC
TRBV6-1	.	.	TRBJ2-1	CASSAVVLAEQFF	TGTGCCAGCAGTGCTGTAGTCCTTGCTGAGCAGTTCTTC
TRBV5-6	.	once	TRBJ2-3	CASSLNTGFVGFTDTQYF	TGTGCCAGCAGCTTGAATACAGGGTTTGTAGGGTTCACAGATACGCAGTATTTT
TRBV27	.	.	TRBJ1-5	CASSPTLSTRPQHF	TGTGCCAGCAGCCCCACCCTGTCTACCAGGCCCCAGCATTTT
TRBV2	TRBD2	.	TRBJ2-5	CASTRTSGRQETQYF	TGTGCCAGCACCCGGACTAGCGGGAGACAAGAGACCCAGTACTTC
TRBV18	TRBD1	.	TRBJ1-5	CASSPQGAGSNQPQHF	TGTGCCAGCTCACCCCAGGGGGCGGGTAGCAATCAGCCCCAGCATTTT
TRBV10-3	.	once	TRBJ2-1	CAIRQGGWNEQFF	TGTGCCATCAGGCAGGGGGGCTGGAATGAGCAGTTCTTC
TRBV7-9	.	.	TRBJ1-2	CASSSLGGGNYGYTF	TGTGCCAGCAGCTCCCTCGGGGGGGGGAATTATGGCTACACCTTC
TRBV5-1	TRBD1	.	TRBJ1-1	CASSEKQGSNTEAFF	TGCGCCAGCAGCGAAAAACAGGGGTCTAACACTGAAGCTTTCTTT
TRBV18	.	.	TRBJ1-1	CASSRDGMNTEAFF	TGTGCCAGCTCCCGCGACGGAATGAACACTGAAGCTTTCTTT
TRBV9	.	.	TRBJ2-1	CASSVRSWDEQFF	TGTGCCAGCAGCGTACGATCGTGGGATGAGCAGTTCTTC
TRBV11-3	.	.	TRBJ2-1	CASSSYFTSNEQFF	TGTGCCAGCAGCTCCTATTTTACAAGCAATGAGCAGTTCTTC
TRBV9	TRBD1	.	TRBJ1-1	CASSERTGGSTEAFF	TGTGCCAGCAGCGAAAGGACAGGAGGTAGCACTGAAGCTTTCTTT
TRBV10-3	.	.	TRBJ1-2	CAISHRYPIRIPMDGYTF	TGTGCCATCAGTCACAGGTACCCCATTAGAATCCCTATGGACGGCTACACCTTC
TRBV6-1	.	.	TRBJ2-4	CASLPGPKNIQYF	TGTGCCAGCCTACCGGGACCTAAAAACATTCAGTACTTC
TRBV27	.	.	TRBJ1-5	CASSLWGATSNQPQHF	TGTGCCAGCAGTTTATGGGGGGCGACCAGCAATCAGCCCCAGCATTTT
TRBV7-3	TRBD2	.	TRBJ2-1	CASSLRLAANNEQFF	TGTGCCAGCAGCTTAAGACTAGCGGCTAACAATGAGCAGTTCTTC
TRBV29-1	.	.	TRBJ1-5	CSVGQSGNQPQHF	TGCAGCGTCGGACAGTCAGGCAATCAGCCCCAGCATTTT
TRBV23-1	.	.	TRBJ2-3	CASSPGDTQYF	TGCGCCAGCAGTCCAGGGGATACGCAGTATTTT
TRBV9	.	.	TRBJ1-2	CASSVSGLDYGYTF	TGTGCCAGCAGCGTATCCGGGTTGGATTATGGCTACACCTTC